The entry below gives a single T cell receptor (beta chain) sequence along with its context. TCRdb's copy holds only in-frame clones and misses some; the assay was immunoSEQ multiplex PCR. The top ten hold roughly 2.8% of the sample, which has about 100,000 clones, around nine tenths seen once. The sample belongs to a study of T cell responses to AZD1222 COVID-19 vaccine. Study summary: Pooled together were second doses at about 4 or about 12 weeks.

This receptor was obtained from an adult in good health. The source was peripheral blood, collected on day 0 of AZD1222 vaccination.

In DNA form, the CDR3 reads TGCGCCAGCAGCTTGGACCGGCGGGGCGTCGACACTGAAGCTTTCTTT. Encoded protein: CASSLDRRGVDTEAFF. The rearrangement uses TRBV5-1 and TRBJ1-1, with a tentative D call TRBD1 (5 bases). The germline CDR1 and CDR2 sequences are SGHRS and YFSETQ. The CDR3 covers 16 residues. V lost 0 bases and J lost 3, with 15 bases in between.